These 3 T cell receptor beta chains came from one sample sequenced in a study of radiation and T cells in renal cell carcinoma. Treatment defined: treatment-naive control, cytoreductive nephrectomy. Repertoires were generated with immunoSEQ multiplex PCR, while TCRdb's copy carries only in-frame clones and drops some. This sample has about 24,000 clones, with 58% found just once. Sequenced here: tumor tissue, sampled from a patient whose treatment was nephrectomy without radiotherapy. These receptors all come from a man between 40 and 49 years old with renal cell carcinoma.

This clone is labeled medium-sized. This rearrangement joins TRBV5-6 to TRBJ2-7; D is undetermined. Germline values: CDR1 SGHDT, CDR2 YYEEEE. The CDR3 is 11 residues long. V gave up 0 bases and J gave up 10 bases, with 8 bases separating them. The CDR3 DNA is TGTGCCAGCAGCTTGGGGGGTACTCAGTACTTC. Protein sequence: CASSLGGTQYF.

CDR3 region: CASRNAGTRAYGYTF. In DNA form, the CDR3 reads TGTGCCAGCAGAAACGCCGGGACACGGGCCTATGGCTACACCTTC. The genes are TRBV27 and TRBJ1-2; the D gene is possibly TRBD1 (6 bases). Trimming left V 6 bases short and J 4 bases short, with 18 bases between. This CDR3 is 15 amino acids long. CDR1 and CDR2 (germline): MNHEY, SMNVEV (reference sequence).

V usage is TRBV23-1 and J usage is TRBJ2-2, with 7 bases that match TRBD1. TRBV23-1 is labeled an ORF, and its function is uncertain. The CDR3 consists of 15 residues. With 0 bases clipped from V and 4 bases from J, the junction kept 2 bases outside the gene matches. The CDR3 nucleotides are TGCGCCAGCAGTCAATCGAGGGGGCGCACCGGGGAGCTGTTTTTT. Protein sequence: CASSQSRGRTGELFF.